Listed here is a single T cell receptor (beta chain). There is no known antigen for this receptor. No much larger clone exists at a distance of one base, and base qualities are not known. The data belong to a study of identical twins (dated by TCRdb to 2016 to 2017). In terms of the full investigation: TCR alpha and beta repertoires from monozygotic twins, unrelated adults of various ages and cord blood were deep-sequenced to test whether fetal clonotypes persist. Replicate twin experiments were performed at different times using different library preparation protocols to rule out contamination.

Results the study describes overall, beyond this receptor: Because the same donors could not be followed over many years, the conclusions depended on cross-sectional statistical analysis. In beta out-of-frame sequences, excess twin sharing was weaker, because having fewer shared sequences lowered the signal-to-noise ratio. In monozygotic twins, out-of-frame TCR alpha sharing was systematically underestimated by recombination models, although the models agreed with sharing between unrelated individuals. Compared with coincidental sharing between unrelated individuals, out-of-frame TCR alpha sequences shared between twins showed an excess of sequences with low generation probability. Invariant T cells such as MAIT and iNKT could partly confound zero-insertion analyses, though diverse VJ usage argued against this for most clonotypes. Abundant cord blood beta clonotypes carried fewer insertions; young adult naive repertoires showed a weaker similar trend, while memory repertoires showed none.

The library was generated by 5' RACE. Reads for this sample came from an Illumina HiSeq 2000. A universal primer binding site was introduced by template switching, and a unique molecular identifier was present in the final cDNA, enabling accurate counting of TCR cDNA molecules. Specific primers in the conserved constant-segment region were used to synthesize first-strand cDNA for TCR alpha and beta chains. To control for contamination, every cDNA library carried two barcodes: a SMART-Mk sample barcode plus Illumina barcodes. TruSeq adapter sequences, together with Illumina sample barcodes, were added in two successive PCR steps. TCR alpha and beta cDNA libraries were sequenced on the Illumina HiSeq platform with custom primers. Under the source paper's analysis protocol: MiGEC was used to process raw reads and extract unique molecular identifiers, and MiXCR was used to find CDR3 positions. For each individual, recombination models were inferred using an EM algorithm with the repgenHMM and IGoR tools. Shared clonotypes were analyzed with the tcR package in R, and sharing was normalized by the product of cloneset sizes. Out-of-frame nonproductive sequences were analyzed to study raw recombination free of thymic and clonal selection effects. TCRdb ran its own pipeline on the public reads, namely fastp trimming at Q25 and MiXCR clone calling, and kept in-frame beta chains. Rows with a matching CDR3 protein are joined into one entry that keeps the most common DNA and genes. Here the V and J calls rest on TCRdb's processing, not on the authors' analysis. The sample yields hundreds of thousands of distinct CDR3 sequences; 9% to 15% were counted once. The ten largest clones represent 1.5% to 2% of the sample.

Every donor was a healthy Caucasian. Three pairs of female monozygotic twins, all aged roughly 18 to 29 years, were included in the twin cohort. The RNA used for TCR libraries was isolated from peripheral blood mononuclear cells. These data were likewise used in another study, on yellow fever vaccine responses in identical twins. As that second paper reports: The authors reported that the T cell response to vaccination in identical twins appeared partly convergent and partly personalized. The study precisely tracked vaccine-responding T cell clones in identical twins.

The material sequenced was PBMCs. This receptor was identified in a woman aged 18 to 35 in good health.

The DNA is TGTGCCAGCAGCCAAGCGGTGGCTAGCGGTCCAGATACGCAGTATTTT. Translation gives CASSQAVASGPDTQYF. Recombination joined TRBV4-2 with TRBJ2-3; 7 nucleotides in the junction match TRBD2. The CDR3 runs 16 amino acids, cysteine and phenylalanine included. Only the CDR3 DNA stays, 48 bases, in frame from base 1. V is cut back by 1 base and J by 4 bases, with 8 bases in the junction unmatched. CDR1 and CDR2, looked up from the germline V gene, are LGHNA and YNFKEQ.